A selection of T cell receptor beta chains follows, all from one sample in a study of T cell repertoires in cytomegalovirus infection. MiXCR, run by TCRdb on the reads, gives a single entry per CDR3 protein. Of 45,000 to 60,000 distinct CDR3 sequences in the sample, over 15% were seen once. These receptors have no known antigen. The specimen comprised CD8+ T cells from cultured PBMCs, sampled from culture after CMV antigen stimulation. These receptors were obtained from a human donor in good health (CMV status not recorded). Some clones in this sample may be carry-over from other donors' samples. Both conserved end residues are part of each CDR3. A D gene is named only where the DNA matches it firmly. Size is stated for part of the rows, as once, few or many counts, or as a class when the clone is expanded.

D gene,V gene,clone size,J gene,CDR3 DNA,CDR3 protein
NA,TRBV29-1,few,TRBJ2-1,TGCAGCGTTGAGCGTAAGATTAATGAGCAGTTCTTC,CSVERKINEQFF
NA,TRBV7-2,few,TRBJ1-3,TGTGCCAGCAGCCAACGCGCGGCAGGGGATATCACCATATATTTT,CASSQRAAGDITIYF
TRBD2,TRBV6-2/TRBV6-3,few,TRBJ2-5,TGTGCCAGCAGCCCCCGGGAGGGCCAAGAGACCCAGTACTTC,CASSPREGQETQYF
NA,TRBV12-3/TRBV12-4,many,TRBJ1-5,TGTGCCAGCTCTCAAGGGGCCAGGGGCCAGCCCCAGCATTTT,CASSQGARGQPQHF
NA,TRBV7-3,NA,TRBJ1-1,TGTGCCAGCAGATCTCCGGGGGGCACTGAAGCTTTCTTT,CASRSPGGTEAFF
NA,TRBV7-3,few,TRBJ1-1,TGTGCCAGCAGCGCGGACAGACTTATGAACACTGAAGCTTTCTTT,CASSADRLMNTEAFF
TRBD1,TRBV7-2,many,TRBJ1-1,TGTGCCAGCAGCCAAGGTCGGACAGGGGACACTGAAGCTTTCTTT,CASSQGRTGDTEAFF
NA,TRBV28,few,TRBJ2-7,TGTGCCAGCAGTTTAAGGGGGAGCCCATCCTACGAGCAGTACTTC,CASSLRGSPSYEQYF
TRBD2,TRBV6-2/TRBV6-3,few,TRBJ2-1,TGTGCCAGCAGTTACTGGAGCGGGGGGGCCGGCAATGAGCAGTTCTTC,CASSYWSGGAGNEQFF
NA,TRBV15,few,TRBJ1-1,TGTGCCACCAGAGGGAGGAGGGACCTGAACACTGAAGCTTTCTTT,CATRGRRDLNTEAFF
NA,TRBV7-3,few,TRBJ2-5,TGTGCCAGCAGCTTAATGGGGGGCCAAGAGACCCAGTACTTC,CASSLMGGQETQYF
NA,TRBV29-1,few,TRBJ1-1,TGCAGCGTTGTGCACACTGAAGCTTTCTTT,CSVVHTEAFF
TRBD2,TRBV5-8,many,TRBJ2-7,TGTGCCAGCAGCTCCGGGGAGCGGGAGCTCTACGAGCAGTACTTC,CASSSGERELYEQYF
TRBD2,TRBV20-1,NA,TRBJ2-5,TGCAGTGCTGACCCCCTGCGGGGGGTTCAAGAGACCCAGTACTTC,CSADPLRGVQETQYF
TRBD2,TRBV6-1,NA,TRBJ2-1,TGTGCCAGCAGCCCCAGCGGGAGGGCGGCCAATGAGCAGTTCTTC,CASSPSGRAANEQFF
TRBD2,TRBV11-2,few,TRBJ2-1,TGTGCCAGCAGTAGGACTAGCGGGAGCTCCTACAATGAGCAGTTCTTC,CASSRTSGSSYNEQFF
TRBD1,TRBV28,NA,TRBJ2-7,TGTGCCAGCAGTCCTCTGACAGGGGTGAGGTACGAGCAGTACTTC,CASSPLTGVRYEQYF
NA,TRBV7-8,NA,TRBJ2-7,TGTGCCAGCAGCCAGTCGGAGGGCCTCTCCTACGAGCAGTACTTC,CASSQSEGLSYEQYF
NA,TRBV19,few,TRBJ2-7,TGTGCCAGTAGTACCACAGGGAGTGGTCCCGAGCAGTACTTC,CASSTTGSGPEQYF
NA,TRBV7-2,NA,TRBJ1-1,TGTGCCAGCAGCTGGGTCGGCGGTCGGGGAAAGAACACTGAAGCTTTCTTT,CASSWVGGRGKNTEAFF
TRBD2,TRBV6-5,few,TRBJ2-5,TGTGCCAGCAGTTTATCGGGAGGCCTCCAAGAGACCCAGTACTTC,CASSLSGGLQETQYF
TRBD1,TRBV4-3,NA,TRBJ1-4,TGCGCCAGCAGCCAGGACGGGACAGCCGGTGAAAAACTGTTTTTT,CASSQDGTAGEKLFF
NA,TRBV11-3,few,TRBJ2-1,TGTGCCAGCAGCTTAGAAGGCGGCGATGAGCAGTTCTTC,CASSLEGGDEQFF
NA,TRBV6-2/TRBV6-3,once,TRBJ1-5,TGTGCCAGCAGTGATTTCAGGGGTTATTGGCCCCAGCATTTT,CASSDFRGYWPQHF
NA,TRBV6-6,NA,TRBJ2-1,TGTGCCAGCAGTTACGGCGTCGGCGGTACCTACAATGAGCAGTTCTTC,CASSYGVGGTYNEQFF
TRBD2,TRBV7-2,many,TRBJ2-7,TGTGCCAGCAGCTTAGCTACTAGCGGGGCCCAGTACTTC,CASSLATSGAQYF
NA,TRBV7-2,few,TRBJ2-4,TGTGCCAGCAGCTTATATATTGGAGAAACACAAAACATTCAGTACTTC,CASSLYIGETQNIQYF
NA,TRBV12-3/TRBV12-4,NA,TRBJ2-5,TGTGCCAGCAGTCCCGTTGGGGAGACCCAGTACTTC,CASSPVGETQYF
NA,TRBV9,NA,TRBJ2-1,TGTGCCAGCAGCCCACGGACCTATTCCTACAATGAGCAGTTCTTC,CASSPRTYSYNEQFF
NA,TRBV7-2,NA,TRBJ2-7,TGTGCCGAGGGGTCCGAGCAGTACTTC,CAEGSEQYF
TRBD2,TRBV27,few,TRBJ2-7,TGTGCCAGCAGTTTGAGCGGGAGGTTCAACGAGCAGTACTTC,CASSLSGRFNEQYF
TRBD2,TRBV28,NA,TRBJ2-7,TGTGCCAGCAGTTTCTCGGCGGGAGAACACGAGCAGTACTTC,CASSFSAGEHEQYF
NA,TRBV13,NA,TRBJ1-1,TGTGCCAGCAGCTTAGGAGCGGGGGCTGAAGCTTTCTTT,CASSLGAGAEAFF
NA,TRBV7-2,many,TRBJ2-7,TGTGCCAGCAGCTTCAACGTATTTTACGAGCAGTACTTC,CASSFNVFYEQYF
TRBD1,TRBV28,few,TRBJ2-3,TGTGCCAGCAGTTTCCCTATCCAGACAGGGTGGAGAGATACGCAGTATTTT,CASSFPIQTGWRDTQYF
NA,TRBV7-8,NA,TRBJ2-7,TGTGCCAGCAAGAGCTCCTACGAGCAGTACTTC,CASKSSYEQYF
NA,TRBV12-3/TRBV12-4,NA,TRBJ1-5,TGTGCCAGCAGTGACGGGATTAACAATCAGCCCCAGCATTTT,CASSDGINNQPQHF
NA,TRBV7-9,NA,TRBJ2-3,TGTGCCAGCAGCTTCAACAAGGCCCCGGACAGAGCCACAGATACGCAGTATTTT,CASSFNKAPDRATDTQYF
TRBD1,TRBV6-5,NA,TRBJ1-1,TGTGCCAGCAGTTACTCGACAGGGGTGGTCACTGAAGCTTTCTTT,CASSYSTGVVTEAFF
NA,TRBV19,few,TRBJ1-1,TGTGCCAGTACCCCGGGAGTAAGTAGCACTGAAGCTTTCTTT,CASTPGVSSTEAFF
TRBD1,TRBV12-3/TRBV12-4,NA,TRBJ2-5,TGTGCCAGCACCCCCGGGGACAGCCCGCAAGAGACCCAGTACTTC,CASTPGDSPQETQYF